This TCR beta chain was retrieved from a study of blood T cell repertoires in COVID-19. This clone was counted between two and nine times. V was pared by 5 bases and J by 8 bases, with 5 bases of the junction left unmatched. This CDR3 region has 13 residues. CDR1 is MRHNA and CDR2 is SNTAGT in the germline V gene. In the authors' methods: Estimation of nucleated cell counts relied on the amplification of reference gene primers. The protocol was immunoSEQ multiplex PCR, while the TCRdb copy is restricted to in-frame clones and leaves out a portion. The D gene and trimming were derived from the DNA, and the V and J assignments and clone size from that table. The table has approximately 260,000 clones, about 81% seen once.

This TCR derives from a man aged 25-40 years with acute COVID-19. The source material was PBMCs or T cells enriched from blood (not recorded which). This chain joins TRBV6-4 and TRBJ2-1; 8 bases are a match to TRBD2. The CDR3 loop reads CASSRGGRDEQFF. CDR3 nucleotide sequence: TGTGCCAGCAGTCGCGGGGGGAGGGATGAGCAGTTCTTC.